This TCR beta chain was sequenced during a study of blood T cell repertoires in COVID-19. Study-level information: Italy, Spain and the United States were the sources of the convalescent and acute COVID-19 samples. From T cells, B-cell-depleted T cells, or PBMCs came the material, which was cDNA or gDNA.

This clone was counted once. The germline V gene has CDR1 SGHRS and CDR2 YFSETQ. The V and J ends lost 2 bases and 3 bases respectively, with 12 bases between them. There are 16 residues in the CDR3. As handled by the study authors: It was from reference gene primer amplification that nucleated cell counts were estimated. TCRdb's table, derived via immunoSEQ multiplex PCR, lists solely in-frame clones and lacks some. The V and J calls and clone size were taken over from that table, and D and trimming were inferred from the DNA. This table holds 250,000 to 300,000 clones, around 85% found once. The source of this sequence is a man aged 50 to 59 with active or convalescent COVID-19. V is TRBV5-1 and J is TRBJ2-6; perhaps TRBD1 as D (6 bases). The sample comprised peripheral blood. CDR3 residues: CASSLQGVGGANVLTF. The DNA of the CDR3 is TGCGCCAGCAGCTTACAGGGCGTTGGTGGGGCCAACGTCCTGACTTTC. The whole variable domain, remainder taken from reference TRBV5-1 and TRBJ2-6, is KAGVTQTPRYLIKTRGQQVTLSCSPISGHRSVSWYQQTPGQGLQFLFEYFSETQRNKGNFPGRFSGRQFSNSRSEMNVSTLELGDSALYLCASSLQGVGGANVLTFGAGSRLTVL.